These 25 T cell receptor beta chains originate from one sample sequenced in a study of blood T cell repertoires in COVID-19 (TCRdb year 2020). Libraries were prepared through the immunoSEQ multiplex PCR assay. The table was pulled from immuneACCESS by TCRdb, which kept in-frame rearrangements only. Such tables lose some clones; where checked, under half of the loss comes from unresolved V genes, and the rest has no known cause. In this sample the table shows roughly 120,000 clones, approximately 82% of which occur a single time. Clones ranked in the top ten supply roughly 7.1% of the sample. The sample taken for sequencing was peripheral blood. The receptors here all came from a man aged 65 to 79 with active or convalescent COVID-19.

The chain uses TRBV30 and TRBJ1-3, with a possible D match to TRBD1 (5 bases). V was pared by 3 bases and J by 0 bases, with 12 bases between. The CDR3 consists of 15 residues. Germline assignment: CDR1 GTSNPN and CDR2 SVGIG (reference sequence). The CDR3 DNA reads as TGTGCCTGGAGCCCTCGGACACGCTCTGGAAACACCATATATTTT. Translated: CAWSPRTRSGNTIYF.

The J gene is TRBJ2-3, the V gene TRBV7-9; TRBD2 agrees at 11 bases. Germline CDR1 SEHNR, CDR2 FQNEAQ (reference sequence). Trimming took 4 bases from V and 2 from J; bases not matched to a gene: 2. The CDR3 spans 15 residues. CDR3 sequence (DNA): TGTGCCAGCAGCTCGGGACTAGCGGTCACAGATACGCAGTATTTT. This encodes CASSSGLAVTDTQYF.

V and J are TRBV5-1 and TRBJ1-2; TRBD1 is a possible D gene (6 bases). The length of the CDR3 is 14 residues. The V gene lost 0 bases and the J gene lost 7 bases, with 13 bases spanning the gap. Germline assignment: CDR1 SGHRS and CDR2 YFSETQ. CDR3 DNA: TGCGCCAGCAGCTTGGAGAGGACAGTAGCTGGCTACACCTTC. This translates into CASSLERTVAGYTF.

The chain recombines TRBV6-5 with TRBJ1-2; 9 nucleotides agree with TRBD1. Per the germline V gene, CDR1 is MNHEY and CDR2 is SVGAGI. The ends lost 4 bases at V and 6 bases at J; junction bases unmatched: 12. The length of the CDR3 is 16 residues. In nucleotides, the CDR3 is TGTGCCAGCAGTTTTTGGGACAGGGTGAACGAGAATGGCTACACCTTC. This codes for CASSFWDRVNENGYTF.

This chain links TRBV19 with TRBJ2-7; 9 bases match TRBD1. This CDR3 contains 14 residues. CDR1 LNHDA and CDR2 SQIVND come from the germline V gene (reference sequence). J was trimmed by 7 bases and V by 7 bases; bases with no gene match: 11. The CDR3 bases are TGTGCCAGTACCCTCCGGACAGGGGTAGATGAGCAGTACTTC. This sequence encodes CASTLRTGVDEQYF.

This rearrangement joins TRBV6-5 to TRBJ1-1, with 8 nucleotides matching TRBD1. Trimming removed 6 bases from V and 3 bases from J; junction bases left unmatched: 6. CDR1 and CDR2 from the germline V gene are MNHEY and SVGAGI. There are 14 residues in the CDR3. As DNA, the CDR3 is TGTGCCAGCAGACGAGGACAGGGCCACACTGAAGCTTTCTTT. It is translated as CASRRGQGHTEAFF.

As DNA, the CDR3 is TGCGCCAGCAGTAAGGGACTAGCGGGTTCGGCAGATACGCAGTATTTT. Encoded protein: CASSKGLAGSADTQYF. The chain couples TRBV5-1 to TRBJ2-3, with 12 bases matching TRBD2. J was trimmed by 4 bases and V by 5 bases; bases with no gene match: 8. This CDR3 is built from 16 residues. Germline lookup yields CDR1 SGHRS and CDR2 YFSETQ.

The CDR3 is CASSQPGQGAFQNEQFF. The CDR3, as DNA: TGTGCCAGCAGCCAACCGGGACAGGGGGCATTTCAGAATGAGCAGTTCTTC. The chain has TRBV4-2 and TRBJ2-1; 12 bases align to TRBD1. V lost 2 bases to trimming and J lost 7 bases; unmatched junction nucleotides: 9. CDR3 size: 17 residues. Germline values: CDR1 LGHNA, CDR2 YNFKEQ.

V gene TRBV6-5 combines with J gene TRBJ1-1; perhaps TRBD1 as D (5 bases). This CDR3 has 15 amino acids. V was cut by 6 bases and J by 4 bases, with 18 bases left in between. Germline CDR1 reads MNHEY; CDR2 reads SVGAGI. CDR3 bases: TGTGCCAGCAGCTCCATGGAGGGGCGAGGCACTGAAGCTTTCTTT. Its translation: CASSSMEGRGTEAFF.

The chain joins TRBV6-4 to TRBJ1-1, with 9 bases fitting TRBD1. Unmatched junction bases numbered 13, after V lost 2 bases and J lost 3 bases. Germline values: CDR1 MRHNA, CDR2 SNTAGT. The CDR3 has 18 amino acids. This chain's CDR3 is CASSDGRDRDGSDTEAFF. DNA for the CDR3: TGTGCCAGCAGTGACGGGAGGGACAGGGACGGGTCGGACACTGAAGCTTTCTTT.

This clone was seen a handful of times. The chain carries TRBV18 and TRBJ2-1; TRBD2 matches at 13 bases. The trim removed 4 bases at V and 6 bases at J, leaving 3 bases unmatched. Germline-derived CDR1 and CDR2 are KGHSH and LQKENI. The CDR3 extends over 15 amino acids. For the CDR3, the DNA is TGTGCCAGCTCACTCGGACTAGCGGGAGTCAATGAGCAGTTCTTC. Its translation: CASSLGLAGVNEQFF.

This chain joins TRBV7-9 and TRBJ1-5, with TRBD1 identical over 8 bases. J gave up 7 bases and V 5 bases, and 7 bases lay outside the gene matches. There are 14 residues in the CDR3. Germline loops: CDR1 SEHNR, CDR2 FQNEAQ (reference sequence). The CDR3 here is CASSLDRGGQPQHF. CDR3 coding DNA: TGTGCCAGCAGCCTCGACAGGGGCGGCCAGCCCCAGCATTTT. Combining the CDR3 with reference TRBV7-9 and TRBJ1-5 gives the whole variable domain DTGVSQNPRHKITKRGQNVTFRCDPISEHNRLYWYRQTLGQGPEFLTYFQNEAQLEKSRLLSDRFSAERPKGSFSTLEIQRTEQGDSAMYLCASSLDRGGQPQHFGDGTRLSIL.

This clone was counted a single time. The chain employs TRBV7-2 and TRBJ2-7; the match to TRBD2 covers 11 bases. Germline V gives CDR1 SGHTA, CDR2 FQGNSA. The CDR3 has 16 amino acids. V lost 1 base, J lost 0 bases, and 2 bases stayed unmatched. CDR3 residues: CASSLGLAGSSYEQYF. The CDR3 coding sequence is TGTGCCAGCAGCTTAGGACTAGCGGGGTCCTCCTACGAGCAGTACTTC.

V usage is TRBV2 and J usage is TRBJ1-1; weak D call: TRBD1 (5 bases). From germline, CDR1 is SNHLY and CDR2 FYNNEI. Trimming cost V 10 bases and J 1 base, with 13 bases left between them. The CDR3 consists of 13 residues. CDR3 amino acids: CATTVRENTEAFF. The CDR3, as DNA: TGTGCCACCACGGTCAGGGAGAACACTGAAGCTTTCTTT.

The chain is built from TRBV4-2 and TRBJ1-2, with D perhaps matching TRBD1 (6 bases). The CDR3 totals 12 residues. Germline CDR1 LGHNA, CDR2 YNFKEQ. Trimming shortened V by 2 bases and J by 8 bases, and 9 bases separated the two germline ends. The CDR3 here is CASSQNRVGYTF. Written as DNA, the CDR3 is TGTGCCAGCAGCCAAAACAGGGTCGGCTACACCTTC.

This clone occurred once. This chain connects TRBV18 to TRBJ1-1; D might be TRBD1 (6 bases). Trimming removed 3 bases from V and 6 bases from J, with 14 bases in between. Germline CDR1 reads KGHSH; CDR2 reads LQKENI. This CDR3 has 14 residues. The CDR3 region has the DNA TGTGCCAGCTCACCTGGGGGGGGCCTGCCTGAAGCTTTCTTT. Amino acids: CASSPGGGLPEAFF.

The J gene is TRBJ2-3, the V gene TRBV6-5; the D gene is possibly TRBD1 (6 bases). V was pared by 6 bases and J by 0 bases, with 13 bases between. Germline loops: CDR1 MNHEY, CDR2 SVGAGI. This CDR3 is 15 amino acids long. DNA of the CDR3: TGTGCCAGCAGAGCCGACAGGCCAAGCACAGATACGCAGTATTTT. Residues: CASRADRPSTDTQYF.

The rearrangement uses TRBV5-1 and TRBJ2-7; 8 nucleotides agree with TRBD2. Germline V gene lookup returns CDR1 SGHRS and CDR2 YFSETQ. V lost 0 bases, J lost 5 bases, and 7 bases stayed unmatched. This CDR3 is built from 15 residues. The CDR3 DNA reads TGCGCCAGCAGCTTGGGGCGGGGGGTTTCGAACGAGCAGTACTTC. Residues: CASSLGRGVSNEQYF.

The chain is built from TRBV5-8 and TRBJ2-1; D ambiguous. The germline V gene has CDR1 SGHTS and CDR2 YDEGEE. With 3 bases removed from V and 2 bases from J, the gap between germline ends came to 9 bases. This CDR3 is 14 amino acids long. CDR3 sequence: CASSSGITYNEQFF. The DNA of the CDR3 is TGTGCCAGCAGCTCAGGAATTACCTACAATGAGCAGTTCTTC.

For the CDR3, the DNA is TGCGCCAGCAGCCCCACTAGCGGGGGCACAGATACGCAGTATTTT. Protein: CASSPTSGGTDTQYF. The J gene is TRBJ2-3, the V gene TRBV5-1; 10 bases agree with TRBD2. CDR3 length: 15 residues. Germline CDR1 is SGHRS and CDR2 is YFSETQ. V was pared by 4 bases and J by 1 base, with 3 bases of the junction left unmatched.

The chain has TRBV28 and TRBJ1-6; D not resolved. This CDR3 spans 12 amino acids. The germline gives CDR1 MDHEN, CDR2 SYDVKM. Trimming pared 5 bases from V and 4 bases from J, leaving 3 bases between. The CDR3 spells CASSQYNSPLHF. The CDR3 DNA is TGTGCCAGCAGTCAATATAATTCACCCCTCCACTTT.

This clone was seen only once. The CDR3 DNA sequence: TGTGCCAGCAGCCCTGGACAGGGGCGCATCAGCACAGATACGCAGTATTTT. As protein: CASSPGQGRISTDTQYF. This chain links TRBV28 with TRBJ2-3; 9 bases line up with TRBD1. This CDR3 is built from 17 residues. Trimming at V came to 6 bases and at J to 0 bases, leaving 10 bases not matched to a gene. Per germline, CDR1 MDHEN and CDR2 SYDVKM.

The CDR3 is CASDSSPLHF. The CDR3 region has the DNA TGTGCCAGTGACTCTTCACCCCTCCACTTT. The chain carries TRBV19 and TRBJ1-6; no firm D call. The length of the CDR3 is 10 residues. V was pared by 8 bases and J by 9 bases, with 5 bases between. CDR1 and CDR2 from the germline V gene are LNHDA and SQIVND (reference sequence).

The chain uses TRBV10-2 and TRBJ2-7; 11 bases align to TRBD1. The CDR3 sequence is 15 residues long. Germline V gives CDR1 WSHSY, CDR2 SAAADI. With V trimmed by 6 bases and J by 4 bases, 8 bases remained unmatched. The CDR3 DNA is TGCGCCAGCAGACCCGGACAGGGGGCGTCTTACGAGCAGTACTTC. Translated: CASRPGQGASYEQYF.

The genes are TRBV5-1 and TRBJ2-5; D might be TRBD1 (5 bases). The germline V gene encodes CDR1 SGHRS and CDR2 YFSETQ. V lost 0 bases to trimming and J lost 4 bases, with 13 bases between them. The CDR3 length is 15 residues. CDR3 sequence reads: CASSLGTQVPETQYF. The CDR3 DNA reads TGCGCCAGCAGCTTGGGGACACAGGTTCCAGAGACCCAGTACTTC.